These T cell receptor beta chains were read from a single sample in a study of regulatory T cells in long-lasting Graves disease. From the multiplex PCR reads, TCRdb called clonotypes with MiXCR, one entry per CDR3 protein. The table has a few hundred thousand distinct CDR3 sequences, 20% to 25% seen once; the top ten hold about 27%. The sequencing here drew on peripheral blood mononuclear cells (PBMCs), taken when the disease was refractory, from a patient treated with antithyroid drugs. The receptor set was obtained from a female donor with Graves disease. Both conserved end residues are part of each CDR3. A D gene is named only where the DNA matches it firmly. A clone size is listed for some rows: how often the clone was seen (once, few, many), or a class if it is expanded.

CDR3	DNA	V	J	size	D
CASSSWTEKAFF	TGTGCCAGCAGTTCATGGACGGAAAAAGCTTTCTTT	TRBV28	TRBJ1-1	many	-
CSARDPGRSLNNEQFF	TGCAGTGCTAGAGACCCGGGGCGCTCACTGAATAATGAGCAGTTCTTC	TRBV20-1	TRBJ2-1	-	-
CASSLRSRVATNEKLFF	TGTGCCAGCAGCTTGAGATCTCGGGTAGCGACTAATGAAAAACTGTTTTTT	TRBV7-8	TRBJ1-4	-	-
CGTAGYNSPLHF	TGTGGCACGGCCGGATATAATTCACCCCTCCACTTT	TRBV30	TRBJ1-6	many	-
CASKPDRPTQETQYF	TGTGCCAGCAAACCGGACAGGCCTACTCAAGAGACCCAGTACTTC	TRBV2	TRBJ2-5	few	TRBD1
CASKTNGGDHEGEYETQYF	TGTGCCAGTAAGACGAATGGGGGGGACCACGAGGGGGAATACGAGACCCAGTACTTC	TRBV19	TRBJ2-5	many	-
CASSAQGVLAGELFF	TGTGCCAGCAGCGCGCAGGGTGTACTGGCCGGGGAGCTGTTTTTT	TRBV5-6	TRBJ2-2	-	-
CASSQDRLVNIQYF	TGTGCCAGCAGCCAAGATAGGTTAGTCAACATTCAGTACTTC	TRBV3-1	TRBJ2-4	-	-
CASSLGGVFQETQYF	TGTGCCAGCAGTTTAGGGGGGGTTTTCCAAGAGACCCAGTACTTC	TRBV28	TRBJ2-5	-	TRBD2
CASSCSPPGWYRAQETQYF	TGTGCCAGCAGTTGCTCCCCTCCAGGGTGGTACAGGGCGCAAGAGACCCAGTACTTC	TRBV6-4	TRBJ2-5	once	-
CASSLETGVTEAFF	TGTGCCAGCAGCTTAGAGACAGGGGTCACTGAAGCTTTCTTT	TRBV7-2	TRBJ1-1	few	TRBD1
CAWSVSRFGSTYEQYF	TGTGCCTGGAGTGTCAGCAGGTTCGGGAGCACTTACGAGCAGTACTTC	TRBV30	TRBJ2-7	few	-
CASLGRENYRDLGYGYTF	TGTGCCAGCCTGGGAAGAGAAAACTATCGTGACCTTGGGTATGGCTACACCTTC	TRBV19	TRBJ1-2	-	-
CASSLDRQGLGETQYF	TGTGCCAGCAGCTTAGACCGACAGGGTCTGGGGGAGACCCAGTACTTC	TRBV7-8	TRBJ2-5	-	TRBD1
CASRPARQDYGYTF	TGTGCCAGCAGACCTGCCCGACAGGACTATGGCTACACCTTC	TRBV6-1	TRBJ1-2	few	-
CASSIPATWESYGYTF	TGTGCCAGTAGTATCCCGGCCACCTGGGAAAGCTATGGCTACACCTTC	TRBV19	TRBJ1-2	few	-
CASSPAAGGLLGGYTF	TGTGCCAGCAGCCCCGCAGCAGGTGGTCTGTTAGGTGGCTACACCTTC	TRBV28	TRBJ1-2	many	-
CSADSPRGREQYF	TGCAGTGCGGATAGCCCGCGGGGGCGCGAGCAGTACTTC	TRBV20-1	TRBJ2-7	-	-
CSAGVSGSAETQYF	TGCAGTGCTGGAGTGAGCGGGAGTGCAGAAACCCAGTACTTC	TRBV20-1	TRBJ2-5	many	TRBD2
CASTSGRAYEQYF	TGTGCCAGCACCTCCGGCAGGGCCTACGAGCAGTACTTC	TRBV6-1	TRBJ2-7	many	-
CASSSQNDRGDEQYF	TGTGCCAGCAGCAGCCAGAATGACAGGGGCGACGAGCAGTACTTC	TRBV7-8	TRBJ2-7	-	TRBD1
CASSPTSAGTNTGELFF	TGCGCCAGCAGCCCGACATCGGCAGGGACGAACACCGGGGAGCTGTTTTTT	TRBV5-1	TRBJ2-2	-	-
CASSQIAGGEQYF	TGTGCCAGCAGTCAGATAGCGGGAGGCGAGCAGTACTTC	TRBV7-2	TRBJ2-7	-	TRBD2
CASSIRWDTHTGELFF	TGTGCCAGCAGCATAAGGTGGGACACACACACCGGGGAGCTGTTTTTT	TRBV7-2	TRBJ2-2	-	-
CASSMQPGPKAQHF	TGTGCCAGTAGTATGCAACCGGGCCCAAAGGCCCAGCATTTT	TRBV19	TRBJ1-5	-	-
CASSPGLSQETQYF	TGTGCCAGCAGCCCGGGACTTTCTCAAGAGACCCAGTACTTC	TRBV5-5	TRBJ2-5	-	-